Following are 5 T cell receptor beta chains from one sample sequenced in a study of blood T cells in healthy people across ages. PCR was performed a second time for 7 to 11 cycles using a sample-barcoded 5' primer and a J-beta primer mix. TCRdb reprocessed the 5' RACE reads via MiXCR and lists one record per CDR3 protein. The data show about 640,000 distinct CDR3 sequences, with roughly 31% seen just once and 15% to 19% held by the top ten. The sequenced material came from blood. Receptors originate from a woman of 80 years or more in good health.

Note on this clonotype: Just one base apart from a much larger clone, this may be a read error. The CDR3 is CAGSPDRGVRNEQYF. CDR3 DNA: TGTGCCGGCAGTCCCGACAGGGGTGTGAGAAACGAGCAGTACTTC. This chain joins TRBV12-3 or TRBV12-4 and TRBJ2-7; the match to TRBD1 covers 8 bases. CDR3 length equals 15 residues.

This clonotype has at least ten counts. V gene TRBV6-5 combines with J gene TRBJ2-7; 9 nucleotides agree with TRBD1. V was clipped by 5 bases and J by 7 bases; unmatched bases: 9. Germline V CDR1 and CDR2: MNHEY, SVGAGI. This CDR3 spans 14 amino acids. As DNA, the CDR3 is TGTGCCAGCAGTCGTCGGACAGGGGACAATGAGCAGTACTTC. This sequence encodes CASSRRTGDNEQYF.

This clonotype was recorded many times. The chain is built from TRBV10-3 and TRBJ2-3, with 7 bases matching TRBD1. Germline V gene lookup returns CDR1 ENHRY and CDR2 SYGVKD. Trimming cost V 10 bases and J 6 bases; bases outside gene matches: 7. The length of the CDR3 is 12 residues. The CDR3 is CATGTDTDTQYF. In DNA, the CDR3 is TGTGCCACCGGGACAGACACGGATACGCAGTATTTT.

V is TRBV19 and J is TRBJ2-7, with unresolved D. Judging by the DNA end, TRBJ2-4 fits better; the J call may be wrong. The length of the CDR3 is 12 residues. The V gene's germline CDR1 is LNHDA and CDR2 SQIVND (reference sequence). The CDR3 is CASSIDGNIQYF. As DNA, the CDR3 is TGTGCCAGTAGTATCGACGGAAACATTCAGTACTTC.

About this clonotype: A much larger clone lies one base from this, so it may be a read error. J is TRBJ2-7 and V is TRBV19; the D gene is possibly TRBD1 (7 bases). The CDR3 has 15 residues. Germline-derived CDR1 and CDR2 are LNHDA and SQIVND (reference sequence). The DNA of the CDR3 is TGTGCCAATAGTATAGGGGGGACAGCTTCCTACGAGCAGTACTTC. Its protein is CANSIGGTASYEQYF.